The text below deals with one T cell receptor beta chain. The data are from a study of blood T cell repertoires in COVID-19. Trimming took off 4 bases at V and 5 bases at J, with 17 bases between the two ends. CDR1 and CDR2 (germline): SGHTA, FQGNSA. CDR3 size: 15 residues. Clones were sequenced by immunoSEQ multiplex PCR, and TCRdb holds only the in-frame ones, with some missing. The table records fewer than 85,000 clones, 65% to 90% of them present only once. This chain joins TRBV7-2 and TRBJ2-5; no definite D call. Sequencing used peripheral blood. The clonotype originates from a woman aged 60 to 75 with acute or convalescent COVID-19. CDR3: CASSSSSLEKETQYF. The CDR3 nucleotides are TGTGCCAGCAGCTCCTCTTCTCTCGAGAAGGAGACCCAGTACTTC.